Below, one TCR beta chain is given with its context. The data were taken from a study of blood T cell repertoires in COVID-19. Study overall: The study drew acute and convalescent COVID-19 samples from the United States, Italy and Spain. From T cells, B-cell-depleted T cells, or PBMCs came the material, which was cDNA or gDNA.

The CDR3 covers 15 residues. In the original workflow: Estimated nucleated cell counts came from reference gene primer amplification. Sequencing used immunoSEQ multiplex PCR; TCRdb keeps in-frame clones, though not all of them. The DNA was the basis for D and trimming; V, J and clone size are from that table. The profile shows tens of thousands of clones, 84% of them singletons. The chain employs TRBV12-1 and TRBJ1-2; no DNA check was done on the table's D call, TRBD1. TRBV12-1 has pseudogene status. Material: peripheral blood. The clonotype was recovered from a human donor in a cohort sampled during active COVID-19. The chain's CDR3 is CASSFNGAWVYGYTF. The CDR3 region has the DNA TGTGCCAGCAGCTTTAATGGGGCATGGGTCTATGGCTACACCTTC.